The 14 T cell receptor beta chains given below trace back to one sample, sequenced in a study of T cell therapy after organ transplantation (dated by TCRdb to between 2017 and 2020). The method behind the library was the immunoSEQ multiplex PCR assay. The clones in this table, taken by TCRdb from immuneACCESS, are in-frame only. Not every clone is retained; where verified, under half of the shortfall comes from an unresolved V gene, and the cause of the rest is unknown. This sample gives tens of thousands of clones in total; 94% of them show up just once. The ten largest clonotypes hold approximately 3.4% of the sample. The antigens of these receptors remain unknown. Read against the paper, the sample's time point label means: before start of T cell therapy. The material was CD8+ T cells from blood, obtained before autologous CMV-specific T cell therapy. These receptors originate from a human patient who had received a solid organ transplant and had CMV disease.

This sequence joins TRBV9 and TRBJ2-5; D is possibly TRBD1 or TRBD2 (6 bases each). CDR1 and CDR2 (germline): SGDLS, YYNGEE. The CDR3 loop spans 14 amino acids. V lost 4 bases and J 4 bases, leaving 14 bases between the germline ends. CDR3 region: CASSSTGRPETQYF. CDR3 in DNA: TGTGCCAGCAGCTCCACAGGGAGGCCAGAGACCCAGTACTTC.

CDR3 amino acids: CASSPTPVPSSYNSPLHF. CDR3 bases: TGTGCCAGCAGCCCGACCCCGGTCCCGAGCTCCTATAATTCACCCCTCCACTTT. The V gene is TRBV4-2, the J gene TRBJ1-6; no firm D call. CDR3 length: 18 amino acids. The V gene's germline CDR1 is LGHNA and CDR2 YNFKEQ. The V end was cut by 4 bases, the J end by 0 bases, with 16 bases between.

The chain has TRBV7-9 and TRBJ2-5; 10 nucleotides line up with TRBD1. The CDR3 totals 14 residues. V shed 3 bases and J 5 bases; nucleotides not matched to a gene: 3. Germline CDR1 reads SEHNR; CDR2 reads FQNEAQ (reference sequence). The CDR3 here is CASSLGQGIETQYF. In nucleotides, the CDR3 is TGTGCCAGCAGCTTGGGACAGGGGATTGAGACCCAGTACTTC.

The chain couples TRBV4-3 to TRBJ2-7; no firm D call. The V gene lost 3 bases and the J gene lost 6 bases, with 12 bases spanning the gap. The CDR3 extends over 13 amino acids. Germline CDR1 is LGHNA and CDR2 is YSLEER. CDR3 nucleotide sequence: TGCGCCAGCAGCCACGAGAACCCTGGCGAGCAGTACTTC. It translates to CASSHENPGEQYF.

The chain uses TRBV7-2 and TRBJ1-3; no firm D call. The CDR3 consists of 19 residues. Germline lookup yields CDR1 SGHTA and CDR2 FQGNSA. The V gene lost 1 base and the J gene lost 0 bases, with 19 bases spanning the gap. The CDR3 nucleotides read TGTGCCAGCAGCTTAGACGAAGATGGACGGGCGAGCTCTGGAAACACCATATATTTT. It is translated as CASSLDEDGRASSGNTIYF.

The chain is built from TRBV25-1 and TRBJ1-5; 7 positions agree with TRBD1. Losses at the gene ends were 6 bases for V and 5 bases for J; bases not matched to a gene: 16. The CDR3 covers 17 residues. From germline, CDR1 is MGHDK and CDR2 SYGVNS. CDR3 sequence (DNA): TGTGCCAGCAGCTTCGACAGGGACCAATACTACCATCAGCCCCAGCATTTT. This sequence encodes CASSFDRDQYYHQPQHF.

DNA of the CDR3: TGTGCCAGCAGTGATATAAGGGAGGGGATCTACGAGCAGTACTTC. The encoded protein is CASSDIREGIYEQYF. The genes are TRBV6-1 and TRBJ2-5; 7 bases are shared with TRBD2. The J call is uncertain, as TRBJ2-7 better fits the DNA end. This CDR3 is built from 15 residues. Germline-derived CDR1 and CDR2 are MNHNS and SASEGT.

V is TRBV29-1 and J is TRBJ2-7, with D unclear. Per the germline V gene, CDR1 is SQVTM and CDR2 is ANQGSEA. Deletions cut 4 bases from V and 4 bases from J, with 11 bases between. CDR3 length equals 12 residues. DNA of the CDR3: TGCAGCGTTGGAGACACGAAGTACGAGCAGTACTTC. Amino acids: CSVGDTKYEQYF.

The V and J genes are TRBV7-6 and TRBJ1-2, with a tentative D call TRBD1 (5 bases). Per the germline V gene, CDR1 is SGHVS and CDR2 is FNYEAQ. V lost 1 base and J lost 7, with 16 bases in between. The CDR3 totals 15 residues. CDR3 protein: CASSLGEGVGSGYTF. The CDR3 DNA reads TGTGCCAGCAGCTTAGGGGAAGGGGTCGGGTCTGGCTACACCTTC.

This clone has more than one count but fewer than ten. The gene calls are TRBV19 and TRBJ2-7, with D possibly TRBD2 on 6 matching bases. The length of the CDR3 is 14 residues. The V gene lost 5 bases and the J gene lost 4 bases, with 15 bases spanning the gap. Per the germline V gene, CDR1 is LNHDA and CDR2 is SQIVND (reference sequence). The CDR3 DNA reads TGTGCCAGTAGTGAGGACGGGGGTAGGTACGAGCAGTACTTC. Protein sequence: CASSEDGGRYEQYF. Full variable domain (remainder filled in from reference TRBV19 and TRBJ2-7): DGGITQSPKYLFRKEGQNVTLSCEQNLNHDAMYWYRQDPGQGLRLIYYSQIVNDFQKGDIAEGYSVSREKKESFPLTVTSAQKNPTAFYLCASSEDGGRYEQYFGPGTRLTVT.

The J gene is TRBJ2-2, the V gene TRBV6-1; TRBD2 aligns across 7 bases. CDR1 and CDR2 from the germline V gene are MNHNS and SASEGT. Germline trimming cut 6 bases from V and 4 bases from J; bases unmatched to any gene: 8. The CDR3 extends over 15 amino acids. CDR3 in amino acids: CASRTLLASTGELFF. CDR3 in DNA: TGTGCCAGCAGGACCCTACTAGCGAGCACCGGGGAGCTGTTTTTT.

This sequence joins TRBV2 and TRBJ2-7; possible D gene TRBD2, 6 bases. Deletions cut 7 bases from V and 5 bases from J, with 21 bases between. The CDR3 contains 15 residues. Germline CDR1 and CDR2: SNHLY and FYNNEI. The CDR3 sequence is CASTRNGGAGNEQYF. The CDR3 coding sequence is TGTGCCAGCACCCGAAACGGAGGGGCTGGCAACGAGCAGTACTTC.

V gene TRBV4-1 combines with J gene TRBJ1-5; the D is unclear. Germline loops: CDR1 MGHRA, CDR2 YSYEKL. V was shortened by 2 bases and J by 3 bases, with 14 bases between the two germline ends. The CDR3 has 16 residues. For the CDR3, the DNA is TGCGCCAGCAGCCAAAGCCCAGGACGGGACAATCAGCCCCAGCATTTT. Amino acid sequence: CASSQSPGRDNQPQHF.

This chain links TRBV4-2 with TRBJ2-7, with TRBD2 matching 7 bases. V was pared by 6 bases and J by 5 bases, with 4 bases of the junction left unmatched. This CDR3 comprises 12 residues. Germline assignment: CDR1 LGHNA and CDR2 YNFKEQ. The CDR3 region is CASRRSGDEQYF. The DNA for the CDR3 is TGTGCCAGCAGGAGGAGCGGGGACGAGCAGTACTTC.